These T cell receptor beta chains were read from a single sample in a study of T cell responses to AZD1222 COVID-19 vaccine. Method: immunoSEQ multiplex PCR; TCRdb's copy keeps in-frame clones and lacks some. The sample includes about 150,000 clones, 90% of them seen just once. This material consisted of peripheral blood, taken on day 0 of AZD1222 vaccination. Receptors originate from an adult in good health. CDR3s include the opening cysteine and the closing phenylalanine or tryptophan. A D gene is named only where the DNA matches it firmly. Clone size appears in some rows only: once, few, many, or a class for an expanded clone.

j_call: TRBJ1-1
clone_size: NA
v_call: TRBV28
d_call: NA
cdr3_length: 15
cdr3_nt: TGTGCCAGCAGCCAAGGTGGGGCAGGGTCCACTGAAGCTTTCTTT
cdr3_aa: CASSQGGAGSTEAFF

j_call: TRBJ1-4
clone_size: NA
v_call: TRBV7-9
d_call: TRBD1
cdr3_length: 14
cdr3_nt: TGTGCCAGCGAGAGCGGGACAGCTAATGAAAAACTGTTTTTT
cdr3_aa: CASESGTANEKLFF

j_call: TRBJ2-7
clone_size: NA
v_call: TRBV12-1
d_call: NA
cdr3_length: 15
cdr3_nt: TGTGCCAGCAGCTTTTGCGGGGGCTATCGCTACGAGCAGTACTTC
cdr3_aa: CASSFCGGYRYEQYF

j_call: TRBJ2-1
clone_size: NA
v_call: TRBV4-1
d_call: TRBD1
cdr3_length: 14
cdr3_nt: TGCGCCAGCAGCCATGTACAGGGGATCAATGAGCAGTTCTTC
cdr3_aa: CASSHVQGINEQFF

j_call: TRBJ2-7
clone_size: NA
v_call: TRBV28
d_call: TRBD2
cdr3_length: 16
cdr3_nt: TGTGCCAGCAGTGTGACTAGCGGGAGGTCTCTCTACGAGCAGTACTTC
cdr3_aa: CASSVTSGRSLYEQYF

j_call: TRBJ1-6
clone_size: NA
v_call: TRBV20-1
d_call: NA
cdr3_length: 11
cdr3_nt: TGCAGTGCTAGAGATGGATCACCCCTCCACTTT
cdr3_aa: CSARDGSPLHF

j_call: TRBJ2-7
clone_size: NA
v_call: TRBV4-3
d_call: NA
cdr3_length: 13
cdr3_nt: TGCGCCAGCAGCCAAGAGAAGGAATACGAGCAGTACTTC
cdr3_aa: CASSQEKEYEQYF

j_call: TRBJ2-1
clone_size: NA
v_call: TRBV13
d_call: NA
cdr3_length: 15
cdr3_nt: TGTGCCAGCAGCCCACCTTCACTAGGTCAAAATGAGCAGTTCTTC
cdr3_aa: CASSPPSLGQNEQFF

j_call: TRBJ1-1
clone_size: once
v_call: TRBV5-6
d_call: NA
cdr3_length: 18
cdr3_nt: TGTGCCAGCAGCCTAAATTTGGGGCAGGGAGGGTTTAGGTCTGAAGCTTTCTTT
cdr3_aa: CASSLNLGQGGFRSEAFF

j_call: TRBJ2-3
clone_size: NA
v_call: TRBV15
d_call: NA
cdr3_length: 14
cdr3_nt: TGTGCCACCAGCAGAGTCCCTAATACAGATACGCAGTATTTT
cdr3_aa: CATSRVPNTDTQYF

j_call: TRBJ2-3
clone_size: NA
v_call: TRBV9
d_call: NA
cdr3_length: 19
cdr3_nt: TGTGCCAGCAGCGTAGAGTTACAGCTAGCGCGCCGTACCACAGATACGCAGTATTTT
cdr3_aa: CASSVELQLARRTTDTQYF

j_call: TRBJ2-7
clone_size: NA
v_call: TRBV6-1
d_call: TRBD2
cdr3_length: 14
cdr3_nt: TGTGCCAGCAGTGTAGCGGGGCTCGGGATGGTGCAGTACTTC
cdr3_aa: CASSVAGLGMVQYF

j_call: TRBJ2-2
clone_size: NA
v_call: TRBV27
d_call: NA
cdr3_length: 14
cdr3_nt: TGTGCCAGCAGTTTCGGCGGCGACACCGGGGAGCTGTTTTTT
cdr3_aa: CASSFGGDTGELFF